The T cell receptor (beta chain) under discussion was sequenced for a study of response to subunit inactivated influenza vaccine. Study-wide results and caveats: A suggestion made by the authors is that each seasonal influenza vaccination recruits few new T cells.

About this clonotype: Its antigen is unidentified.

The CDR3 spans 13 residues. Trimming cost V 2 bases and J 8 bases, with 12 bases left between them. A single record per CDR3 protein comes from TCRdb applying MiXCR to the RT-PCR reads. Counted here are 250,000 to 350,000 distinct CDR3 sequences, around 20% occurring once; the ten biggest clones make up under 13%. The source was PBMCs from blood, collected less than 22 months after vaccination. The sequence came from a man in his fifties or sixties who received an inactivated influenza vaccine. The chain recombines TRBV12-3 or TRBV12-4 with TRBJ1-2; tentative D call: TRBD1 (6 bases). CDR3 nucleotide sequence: TGTGCCAGCAGTTTAATCGGGGGCCGGGGCTACACCTTC. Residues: CASSLIGGRGYTF.